This T cell receptor beta chain stems from a study of CDR3 diversity in severe acne. Germline-derived CDR1 and CDR2 are MNHNY and SVGAGI (reference sequence). J lost 6 bases, V lost 2 bases, and 12 bases had no gene match. The CDR3 runs 16 residues. This clonotype was detected a few times. Each CDR3 protein gets one entry after TCRdb re-called the PCR reads with MiXCR. The table records roughly 93,000 distinct CDR3 sequences, roughly 49% of them present only once. This TCR derives from a male donor with severe acne vulgaris. This rearrangement joins TRBV6-6 to TRBJ1-1, with 7 nucleotides matching TRBD1. The source material was blood. The CDR3 DNA is TGTGCCAGCAGTTACGCCTTGACAGGGCCAGGCTCTGAAGCTTTCTTT. Its translation: CASSYALTGPGSEAFF.